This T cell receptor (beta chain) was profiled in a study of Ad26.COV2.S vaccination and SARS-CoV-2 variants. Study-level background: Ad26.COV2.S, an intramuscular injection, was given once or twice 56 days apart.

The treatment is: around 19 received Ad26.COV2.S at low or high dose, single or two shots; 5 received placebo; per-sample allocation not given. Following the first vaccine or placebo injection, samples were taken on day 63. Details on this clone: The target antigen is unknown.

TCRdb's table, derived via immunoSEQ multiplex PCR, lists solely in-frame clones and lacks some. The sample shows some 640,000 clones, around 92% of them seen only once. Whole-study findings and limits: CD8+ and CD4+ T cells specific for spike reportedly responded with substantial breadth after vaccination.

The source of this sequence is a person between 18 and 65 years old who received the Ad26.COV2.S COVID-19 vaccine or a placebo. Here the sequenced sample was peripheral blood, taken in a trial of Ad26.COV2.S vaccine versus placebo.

The CDR3 DNA reads as TGCACAGGATTCTCCTACAATGAGCAGTTCTTC. Its translation: CTGFSYNEQFF. This chain uses TRBV29-1 with TRBJ2-1; D remains ambiguous. This CDR3 region has 11 residues. The germline V gene has CDR1 SQVTM and CDR2 ANQGSEA.